A single sample is the source of the 17 T cell receptor beta chains below, sequenced in a study of OX40 agonist ivuxolimab in advanced cancers. Profiling relied on immunoSEQ multiplex PCR, and the TCRdb table lists in-frame clones only, not all of them. The sample yields around 52,000 clones, approximately 83% seen once. Material: CD4+ or CD8+ T cells sorted from blood, obtained in a trial of the OX40 agonist ivuxolimab. The receptors stem from an adult with an advanced solid tumor such as melanoma, head and neck, liver or kidney cancer.

The chain recombines TRBV6-1 with TRBJ2-2; perhaps D is TRBD1 or TRBD2 (5 bases each). This CDR3 is built from 12 residues. Trimming removed 7 bases at V and 7 bases at J, with 10 bases between. Germline CDR1 and CDR2: MNHNS and SASEGT. CDR3 residues: CASIWGFGELFF. The CDR3 DNA follows: TGTGCCAGCATCTGGGGGTTCGGGGAGCTGTTTTTT.

This clone was found once. The gene calls are TRBV5-4 and TRBJ2-1; D not certain. Looked up from germline, CDR1 is SGHNT and CDR2 is YYREEE (reference sequence). The germline V and J ends were trimmed by 3 bases and 5 bases, with 12 bases remaining between them. The CDR3 extends over 14 amino acids. The CDR3 region is CASSSPQRNNEQFF. As DNA, the CDR3 is TGTGCCAGCAGCTCCCCCCAGCGAAACAATGAGCAGTTCTTC.

The gene calls are TRBV19 and TRBJ2-6; D uncertain. The CDR3 is made up of 16 amino acids. Trimming pared 2 bases from V and 0 bases from J, leaving 8 bases between. Germline assignment: CDR1 LNHDA and CDR2 SQIVND (reference sequence). The CDR3 is CASSIRSNSGANVLTF. The CDR3, as DNA: TGTGCCAGTAGTATAAGGTCAAACTCTGGGGCCAACGTCCTGACTTTC.

The chain couples TRBV30 to TRBJ1-4; D gene uncertain. Trimming took off 3 bases at V and 4 bases at J, with 12 bases between the two ends. The CDR3 totals 14 residues. CDR1 is GTSNPN, CDR2 SVGIG, per germline (reference sequence). The CDR3 coding sequence is TGTGCCTGGAGCGGATCAGGCTTTAATGAAAAACTGTTTTTT. It is translated as CAWSGSGFNEKLFF.

The J gene is TRBJ2-3, the V gene TRBV6-1, with 12 bases matching TRBD2. This CDR3 is built from 15 residues. Germline V lookup: CDR1 MNHNS, CDR2 SASEGT. The J segment lost 9 bases and the V segment lost 3 bases, leaving 7 bases of the junction unmatched. Here the CDR3 DNA reads TGTGCCAGCAGTGACCTAGCGGGAGGGCGGCGAACGCAGTATTTT. As protein: CASSDLAGGRRTQYF.

The chain employs TRBV7-8 and TRBJ2-7; the D gene is possibly TRBD1 (6 bases). This CDR3 contains 15 residues. Germline V lookup: CDR1 SGHVS, CDR2 FQNEAQ. V lost 5 bases and J lost 7, with 21 bases in between. CDR3 DNA: TGTGCCAGCAGCCAAGCCCACCAACAGGGAGTGGAGCAGTACTTC. Protein: CASSQAHQQGVEQYF. Filled out from reference TRBV7-8 and TRBJ2-7, the complete variable domain reads GAGVSQSPRYKVAKRGQDVALRCDPISGHVSLFWYQQALGQGPEFLTYFQNEAQLDKSGLPSDRFFAERPEGSVSTLKIQRTQQEDSAVYLCASSQAHQQGVEQYFGPGTRLTVT.

The chain employs TRBV18 and TRBJ1-1; TRBD1 is a possible D gene (5 bases). There are 16 residues in the CDR3. Trimming cost V 0 bases and J 5 bases, with 16 bases left between them. Per the germline V gene, CDR1 is KGHSH and CDR2 is LQKENI. The CDR3 nucleotides are TGTGCCAGCTCACCACCTAGCGTCGGGACTGGAACTGAAGCTTTCTTT. The encoded protein is CASSPPSVGTGTEAFF.

The CDR3 DNA sequence: TGTGCCAGCAGCCGGACAGGGGCGATGAACACTGAAGCTTTCTTT. As protein: CASSRTGAMNTEAFF. This chain uses TRBV5-4 with TRBJ1-1, with 9 bases identical to TRBD1. The trim removed 4 bases at V and 0 bases at J, leaving 4 bases unmatched. This CDR3 region has 15 residues. Germline loops: CDR1 SGHNT, CDR2 YYREEE (reference sequence).

On this clone: Other DNA sequences in the sample encode the same CDR3. The V gene is TRBV4-1, the J gene TRBJ2-6; D not resolved. The germline CDR1 and CDR2 sequences are MGHRA and YSYEKL. Trimming removed 0 bases from V and 1 base from J, with 4 bases in between. The CDR3 contains 15 residues. The DNA for the CDR3 is TGCGCCAGCAGCCAAGATGGTTCTGGGGCCAACGTCCTGACTTTC. Translating it yields CASSQDGSGANVLTF.

The V call is TRBV11-2, the J call TRBJ1-2; TRBD1 agrees at 10 bases. CDR3 length: 16 residues. From germline, CDR1 is SGHAT and CDR2 FQNNGV. Losses at the gene ends were 5 bases for V and 6 bases for J; bases not matched to a gene: 12. CDR3 DNA: TGTGCCAGCAGCCCGCATACCGGGACAGGGGATCATGGCTACACCTTC. Its translation: CASSPHTGTGDHGYTF. Filled out from reference TRBV11-2 and TRBJ1-2, the complete variable domain reads EAGVAQSPRYKIIEKRQSVAFWCNPISGHATLYWYQQILGQGPKLLIQFQNNGVVDDSQLPKDRFSAERLKGVDSTLKIQPAKLEDSAVYLCASSPHTGTGDHGYTFGSGTRLTVV.

This chain uses TRBV6-1 with TRBJ1-1; no reliable D call. V lost 8 bases, J lost 0 bases, and 10 bases lay in between. Germline V gene lookup returns CDR1 MNHNS and CDR2 SASEGT. This CDR3 has 13 residues. CDR3 residues: CASYRGVNTEAFF. The DNA of the CDR3 is TGTGCCAGCTACCGAGGAGTGAACACTGAAGCTTTCTTT.

The chain links TRBV28 to TRBJ2-7, with 9 bases matching TRBD1. Germline V lookup: CDR1 MDHEN, CDR2 SYDVKM. V was pared by 4 bases and J by 2 bases, with 6 bases of the junction left unmatched. The length of the CDR3 is 15 residues. Here the CDR3 DNA reads TGTGCCAGCAGTTCCCCCGGGACAGGGCCCTACGAGCAGTACTTC. Its protein product is CASSSPGTGPYEQYF.

The chain links TRBV2 to TRBJ2-1; TRBD2 agrees at 9 bases. The CDR3 runs 16 residues. Germline lookup yields CDR1 SNHLY and CDR2 FYNNEI. V lost 0 bases, J lost 2 bases, and 2 bases stayed unmatched. CDR3 sequence reads: CASSEALAGPYNEQFF. In nucleotides, the CDR3 is TGTGCCAGCAGTGAAGCCCTAGCGGGACCCTACAATGAGCAGTTCTTC.

The chain joins TRBV19 to TRBJ1-3, with TRBD1 as a possible D gene (5 bases). The germline CDR1 and CDR2 sequences are LNHDA and SQIVND (reference sequence). CDR3 length equals 16 residues. The germline V and J ends were trimmed by 4 bases and 4 bases, with 17 bases remaining between them. The CDR3: CASSTPVGREGNTIYF. The CDR3 nucleotides read TGTGCCAGTAGTACGCCGGTCGGCAGGGAGGGAAACACCATATATTTT.

This clone was counted once. The chain combines TRBV5-1 with TRBJ2-5, with no clear D. Trimming cost V 3 bases and J 3 bases, with 12 bases left between them. CDR3 length: 14 amino acids. Germline V gene data show CDR1 as SGHRS and CDR2 as YFSETQ. The chain's CDR3 is CASSSRPSEETQYF. CDR3 nucleotide sequence: TGCGCCAGCAGCTCCCGACCGTCTGAAGAGACCCAGTACTTC.

The CDR3 DNA follows: TGTGCCAGCAGCGCGGGACAGATATATGGCTACACCTTC. Amino acid sequence: CASSAGQIYGYTF. The chain joins TRBV5-4 to TRBJ1-2; TRBD1 agrees at 7 bases. Trimming at V came to 4 bases and at J to 5 bases, leaving 5 bases not matched to a gene. This CDR3 comprises 13 residues. Germline V gives CDR1 SGHNT, CDR2 YYREEE (reference sequence).

The CDR3 DNA follows: TGTGCCAGCAGTTTCGGGCGGTACACAGATACGCAGTATTTT. It codes for CASSFGRYTDTQYF. J is TRBJ2-3 and V is TRBV27; D is ambiguous. V lost 3 bases to trimming and J lost 2 bases, with 9 bases between them. The CDR3 is made up of 14 amino acids. Germline V lookup: CDR1 MNHEY, CDR2 SMNVEV (reference sequence).